The 5 T cell receptor beta chains presented below share a single source sample, sequenced in a study of cytomegalovirus exposure and HLA in healthy donors. It was with 60 Vbeta and 13 Jbeta primers that the PCR ran. Method: immunoSEQ multiplex PCR; TCRdb's copy keeps in-frame clones and lacks some. The data show over 75,000 clones, around 10% seen once. The specimen was PBMCs. Receptors originate from a man over 45 in good health and CMV-seropositive.

This clone was counted between two and nine times. The chain combines TRBV27 with TRBJ2-6; 9 nucleotides match TRBD1. V shed 5 bases, J shed 3 bases, and the junction held 5 bases outside the gene matches. CDR3 length equals 16 residues. CDR1 and CDR2 from the germline V gene are MNHEY and SMNVEV (reference sequence). For the CDR3, the DNA is TGTGCCAGCAGTGCCTGGACAGGGGATGGGGCCAACGTCCTGACTTTC. Its translation is CASSAWTGDGANVLTF.

Here the CDR3 reads CASSLLRASGRNEQYF. In DNA, the CDR3 is TGTGCCAGCAGCCTTCTCCGGGCTAGCGGGAGGAACGAGCAGTACTTC. This chain links TRBV7-2 with TRBJ2-7, with 11 bases lining up with TRBD2. CDR1 and CDR2 from the germline V gene are SGHTA and FQGNSA. The ends lost 5 bases at V and 5 bases at J; junction bases unmatched: 11. This CDR3 contains 16 residues.

The V gene is TRBV20-1, the J gene TRBJ1-1; unclear D gene. CDR1 is DFQATT and CDR2 is SNEGSKA in the germline V gene (reference sequence). The CDR3 has 11 residues. V gave up 5 bases and J gave up 1 base, with 5 bases separating them. The CDR3 nucleotides read TGCAGTGCTGAAGCGAACACTGAAGCTTTCTTT. Its translation: CSAEANTEAFF.

The chain carries TRBV27 and TRBJ2-1; 14 bases map to TRBD2. V was clipped by 5 bases and J by 5 bases; unmatched bases: 2. The V gene's germline CDR1 is MNHEY and CDR2 SMNVEV (reference sequence). CDR3 length: 15 amino acids. The DNA for the CDR3 is TGTGCCAGCAGTCGACTAGCGGGAGGGAACAATGAGCAGTTCTTC. This encodes CASSRLAGGNNEQFF.

V usage is TRBV9 and J usage is TRBJ2-7; D not certain. Trimming took 1 base from V and 0 from J, leaving 8 bases between them. Germline values: CDR1 SGDLS, CDR2 YYNGEE. There are 14 residues in the CDR3. The CDR3 nucleotides are TGTGCCAGCAGCGTATCTTCGAGCTCCTACGAGCAGTACTTC. This translates into CASSVSSSSYEQYF.